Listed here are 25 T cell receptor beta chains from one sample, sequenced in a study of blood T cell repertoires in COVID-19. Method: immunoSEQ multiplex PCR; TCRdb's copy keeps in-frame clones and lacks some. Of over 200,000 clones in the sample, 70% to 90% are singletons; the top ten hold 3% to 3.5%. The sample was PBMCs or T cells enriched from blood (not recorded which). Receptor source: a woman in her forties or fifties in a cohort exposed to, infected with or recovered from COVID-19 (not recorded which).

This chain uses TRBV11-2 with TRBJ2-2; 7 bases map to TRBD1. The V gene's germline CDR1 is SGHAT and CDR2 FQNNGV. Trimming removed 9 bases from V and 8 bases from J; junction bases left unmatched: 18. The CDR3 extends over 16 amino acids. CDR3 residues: CARNEDRDPPPGELFF. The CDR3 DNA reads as TGTGCCAGGAATGAAGACAGGGACCCGCCCCCGGGGGAGCTGTTTTTT.

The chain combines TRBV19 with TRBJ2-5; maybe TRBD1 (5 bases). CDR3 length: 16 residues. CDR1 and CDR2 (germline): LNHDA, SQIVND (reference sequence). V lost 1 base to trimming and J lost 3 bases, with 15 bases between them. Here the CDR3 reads CASSIVTGRPKETQYF. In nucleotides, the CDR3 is TGTGCCAGTAGTATAGTCACAGGCAGGCCAAAAGAGACCCAGTACTTC.

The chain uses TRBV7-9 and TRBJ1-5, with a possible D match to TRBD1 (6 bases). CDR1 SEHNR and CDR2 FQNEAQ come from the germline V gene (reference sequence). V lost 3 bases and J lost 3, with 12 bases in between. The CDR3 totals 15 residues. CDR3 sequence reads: CASSFSWTDNQPQHF. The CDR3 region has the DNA TGTGCCAGCAGCTTTAGTTGGACAGACAATCAGCCCCAGCATTTT.

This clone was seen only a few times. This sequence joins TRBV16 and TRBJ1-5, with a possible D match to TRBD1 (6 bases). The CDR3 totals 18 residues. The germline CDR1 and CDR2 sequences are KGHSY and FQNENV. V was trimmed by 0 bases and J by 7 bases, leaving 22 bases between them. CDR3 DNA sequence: TGTGCCAGCAGCCAATCACGGAAGGGGGAATGGAAGCACCAGCCCCAGCATTTT. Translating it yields CASSQSRKGEWKHQPQHF.

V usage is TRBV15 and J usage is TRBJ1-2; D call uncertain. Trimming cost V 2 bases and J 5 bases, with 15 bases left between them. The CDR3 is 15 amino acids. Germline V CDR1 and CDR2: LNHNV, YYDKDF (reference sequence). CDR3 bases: TGTGCCACCAGCAGAATCAATGGCGGCCTATATGGCTACACCTTC. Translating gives CATSRINGGLYGYTF.

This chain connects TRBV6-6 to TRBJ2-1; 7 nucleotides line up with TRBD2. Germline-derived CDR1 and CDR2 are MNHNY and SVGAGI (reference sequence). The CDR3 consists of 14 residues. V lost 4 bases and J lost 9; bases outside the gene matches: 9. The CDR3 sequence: CASSSFTGGGEQFF. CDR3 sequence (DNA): TGTGCCAGCAGTTCGTTTACAGGCGGGGGTGAGCAGTTCTTC.

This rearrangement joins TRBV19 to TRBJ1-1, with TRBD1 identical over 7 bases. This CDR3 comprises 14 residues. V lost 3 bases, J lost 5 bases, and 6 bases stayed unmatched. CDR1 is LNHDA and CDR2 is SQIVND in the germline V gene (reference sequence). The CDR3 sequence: CASSMVRGRTEAFF. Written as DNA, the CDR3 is TGTGCCAGTAGTATGGTAAGGGGGCGAACTGAAGCTTTCTTT.

The CDR3 loop reads CASTARGLGEAFF. CDR3 in DNA: TGTGCCAGCACCGCGAGAGGGCTTGGAGAAGCTTTCTTT. V gene TRBV28 combines with J gene TRBJ1-1; D call uncertain. Germline V lookup: CDR1 MDHEN, CDR2 SYDVKM. V was shortened by 7 bases and J by 8 bases, with 17 bases between the two germline ends. The CDR3 is made up of 13 amino acids.

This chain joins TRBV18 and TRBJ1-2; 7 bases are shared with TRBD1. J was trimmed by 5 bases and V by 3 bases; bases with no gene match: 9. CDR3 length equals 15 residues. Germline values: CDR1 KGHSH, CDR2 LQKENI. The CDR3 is CASSPGTAGLYGYTF. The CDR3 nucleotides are TGTGCCAGCTCACCCGGGACAGCAGGTCTTTATGGCTACACCTTC.

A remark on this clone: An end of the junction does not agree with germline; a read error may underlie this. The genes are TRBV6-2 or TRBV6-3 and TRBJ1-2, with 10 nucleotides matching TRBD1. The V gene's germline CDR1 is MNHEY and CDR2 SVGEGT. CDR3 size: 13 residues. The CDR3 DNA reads TGTGCCAGCAGCCTGACAGGGGGCTATAGCTACACCTTC. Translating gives CASSLTGGYSYTF.

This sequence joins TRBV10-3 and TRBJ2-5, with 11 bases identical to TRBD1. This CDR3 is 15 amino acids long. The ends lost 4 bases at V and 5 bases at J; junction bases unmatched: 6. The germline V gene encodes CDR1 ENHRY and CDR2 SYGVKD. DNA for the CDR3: TGTGCCATCAGTGTAGGACAGGGGGCGATGGAGACCCAGTACTTC. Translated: CAISVGQGAMETQYF.

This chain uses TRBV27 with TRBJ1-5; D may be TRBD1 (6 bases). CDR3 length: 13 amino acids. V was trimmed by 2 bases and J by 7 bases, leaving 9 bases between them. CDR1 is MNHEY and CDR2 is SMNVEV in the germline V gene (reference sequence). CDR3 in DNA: TGTGCCAGCAGTTTACAGGGGAGACAGCCCCAGCATTTT. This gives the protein CASSLQGRQPQHF.

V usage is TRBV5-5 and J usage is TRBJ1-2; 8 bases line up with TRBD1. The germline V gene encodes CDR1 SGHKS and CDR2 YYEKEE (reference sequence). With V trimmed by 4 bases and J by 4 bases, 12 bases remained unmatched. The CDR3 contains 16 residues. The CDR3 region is CASSNRHRGTLYGYTF. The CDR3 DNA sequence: TGTGCCAGCAGCAACCGGCACAGGGGGACCCTCTATGGCTACACCTTC.

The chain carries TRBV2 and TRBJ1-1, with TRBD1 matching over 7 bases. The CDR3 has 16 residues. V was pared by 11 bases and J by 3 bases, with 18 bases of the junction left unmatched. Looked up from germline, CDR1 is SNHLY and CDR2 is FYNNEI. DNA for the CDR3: TGTGCCGCGGCGGGAGGGAAGGGGGCTTGGGACACTGAAGCTTTCTTT. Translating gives CAAAGGKGAWDTEAFF.

The CDR3 sequence is CASSDGPSTDTQYF. DNA for the CDR3: TGCGCCAGCAGTGATGGGCCTAGCACAGATACGCAGTATTTT. The chain joins TRBV10-1 to TRBJ2-3; D remains ambiguous. The CDR3 consists of 14 residues. V lost 3 bases and J lost 0, with 7 bases in between. Germline-derived CDR1 and CDR2 are WNHNN and SYGVQD (reference sequence).

As DNA, the CDR3 is TGCGCCAGCAGCCGAGGAGGACAGGGGACTTCACCCCTCCACTTT. Its translation: CASSRGGQGTSPLHF. The chain couples TRBV5-1 to TRBJ1-6; 9 positions match TRBD1. The V gene's germline CDR1 is SGHRS and CDR2 YFSETQ. This CDR3 has 15 amino acids. J lost 9 bases, V lost 4 bases, and 8 bases had no gene match. The full variable domain, in which reference TRBV5-1 and TRBJ1-6 provide the parts outside the CDR3, is KAGVTQTPRYLIKTRGQQVTLSCSPISGHRSVSWYQQTPGQGLQFLFEYFSETQRNKGNFPGRFSGRQFSNSRSEMNVSTLELGDSALYLCASSRGGQGTSPLHFGNGTRLTVT.

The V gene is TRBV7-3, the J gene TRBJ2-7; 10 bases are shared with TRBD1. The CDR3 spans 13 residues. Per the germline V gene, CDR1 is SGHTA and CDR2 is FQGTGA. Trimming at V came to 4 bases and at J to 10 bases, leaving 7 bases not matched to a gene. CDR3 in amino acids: CASSYGTGAPQYF. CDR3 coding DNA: TGTGCCAGCAGCTATGGGACAGGGGCGCCTCAGTACTTC.

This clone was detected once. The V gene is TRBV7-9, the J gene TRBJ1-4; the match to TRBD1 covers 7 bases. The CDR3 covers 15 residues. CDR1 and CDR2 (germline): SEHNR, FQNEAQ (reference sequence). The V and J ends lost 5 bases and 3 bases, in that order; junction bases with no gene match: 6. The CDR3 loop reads CASSLTGTANEKLFF. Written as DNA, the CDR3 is TGTGCCAGCAGCCTTACCGGGACAGCTAATGAAAAACTGTTTTTT.

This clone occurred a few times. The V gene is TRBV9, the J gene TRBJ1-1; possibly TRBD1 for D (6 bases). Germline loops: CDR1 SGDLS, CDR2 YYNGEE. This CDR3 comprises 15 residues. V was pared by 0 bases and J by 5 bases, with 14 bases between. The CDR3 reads CASSVEFEGVTEAFF. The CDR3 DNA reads TGTGCCAGCAGCGTAGAATTTGAGGGGGTTACTGAAGCTTTCTTT.

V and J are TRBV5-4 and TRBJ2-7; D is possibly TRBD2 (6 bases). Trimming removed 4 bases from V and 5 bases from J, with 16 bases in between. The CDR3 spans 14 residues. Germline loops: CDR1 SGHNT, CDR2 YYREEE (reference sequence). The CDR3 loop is CASSLSGSGHEQYF. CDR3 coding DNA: TGTGCCAGCAGCCTTTCGGGTAGCGGACACGAGCAGTACTTC. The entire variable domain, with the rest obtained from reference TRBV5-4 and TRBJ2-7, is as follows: ETGVTQSPTHLIKTRGQQVTLRCSSQSGHNTVSWYQQALGQGPQFIFQYYREEENGRGNFPPRFSGLQFPNYSSELNVNALELDDSALYLCASSLSGSGHEQYFGPGTRLTVT.

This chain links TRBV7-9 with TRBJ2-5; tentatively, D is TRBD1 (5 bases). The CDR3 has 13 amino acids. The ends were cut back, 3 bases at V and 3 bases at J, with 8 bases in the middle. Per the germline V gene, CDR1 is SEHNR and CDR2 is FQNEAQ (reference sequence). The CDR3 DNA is TGTGCCAGCAGCTTGTGGGGCGAAGAGACCCAGTACTTC. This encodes CASSLWGEETQYF. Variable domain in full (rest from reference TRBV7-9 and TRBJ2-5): DTGVSQNPRHKITKRGQNVTFRCDPISEHNRLYWYRQTLGQGPEFLTYFQNEAQLEKSRLLSDRFSAERPKGSFSTLEIQRTEQGDSAMYLCASSLWGEETQYFGPGTRLLVL.

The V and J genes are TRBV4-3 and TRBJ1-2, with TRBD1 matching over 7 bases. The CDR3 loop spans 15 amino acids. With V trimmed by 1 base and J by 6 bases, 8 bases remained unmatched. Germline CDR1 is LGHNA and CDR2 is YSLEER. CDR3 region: CASSQAQGGNHGYTF. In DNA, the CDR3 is TGCGCCAGCAGCCAAGCTCAAGGGGGCAACCATGGCTACACCTTC.

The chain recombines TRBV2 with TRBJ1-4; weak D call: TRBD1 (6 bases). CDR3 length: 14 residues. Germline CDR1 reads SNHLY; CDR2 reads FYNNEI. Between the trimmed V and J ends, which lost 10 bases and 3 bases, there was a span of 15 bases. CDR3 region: CATKLQGPNEKLFF. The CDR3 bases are TGTGCCACCAAACTACAGGGACCTAATGAAAAACTGTTTTTT.

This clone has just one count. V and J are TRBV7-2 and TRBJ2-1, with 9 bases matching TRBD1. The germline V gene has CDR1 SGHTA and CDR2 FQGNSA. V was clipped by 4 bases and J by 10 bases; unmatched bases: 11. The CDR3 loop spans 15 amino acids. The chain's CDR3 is CASSSHRDRAFEQFF. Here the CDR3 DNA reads TGTGCCAGCAGCTCGCACCGGGACAGGGCTTTCGAGCAGTTCTTC.

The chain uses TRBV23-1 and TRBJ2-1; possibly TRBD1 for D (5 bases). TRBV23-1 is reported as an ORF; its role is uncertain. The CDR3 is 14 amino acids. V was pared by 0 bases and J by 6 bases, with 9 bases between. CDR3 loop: CASSQSGGANEQFF. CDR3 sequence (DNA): TGCGCCAGCAGTCAATCAGGTGGGGCCAATGAGCAGTTCTTC.